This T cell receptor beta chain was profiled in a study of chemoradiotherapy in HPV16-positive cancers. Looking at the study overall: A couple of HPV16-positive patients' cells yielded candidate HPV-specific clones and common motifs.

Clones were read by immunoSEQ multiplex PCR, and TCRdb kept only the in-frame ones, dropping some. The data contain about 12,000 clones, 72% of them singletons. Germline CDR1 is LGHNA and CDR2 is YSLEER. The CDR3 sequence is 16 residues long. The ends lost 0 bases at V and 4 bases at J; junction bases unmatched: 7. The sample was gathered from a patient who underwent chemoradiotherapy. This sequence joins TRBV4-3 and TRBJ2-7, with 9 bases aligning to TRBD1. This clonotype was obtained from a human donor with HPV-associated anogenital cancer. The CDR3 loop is CASSQDQGQGGYEQYF. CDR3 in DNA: TGCGCCAGCAGCCAAGATCAGGGACAGGGCGGTTACGAGCAGTACTTC.